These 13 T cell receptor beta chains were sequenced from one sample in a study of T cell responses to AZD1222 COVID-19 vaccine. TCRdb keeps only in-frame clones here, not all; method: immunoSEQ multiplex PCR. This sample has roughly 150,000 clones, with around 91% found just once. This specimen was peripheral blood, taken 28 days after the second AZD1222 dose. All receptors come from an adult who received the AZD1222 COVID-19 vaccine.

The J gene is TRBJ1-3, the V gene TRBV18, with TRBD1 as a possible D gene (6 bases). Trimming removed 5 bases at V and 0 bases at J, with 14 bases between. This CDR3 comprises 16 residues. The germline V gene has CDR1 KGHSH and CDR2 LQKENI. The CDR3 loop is CASSSRDTRSGNTIYF. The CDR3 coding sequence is TGTGCCAGCTCATCGCGGGACACCCGCTCTGGAAACACCATATATTTT.

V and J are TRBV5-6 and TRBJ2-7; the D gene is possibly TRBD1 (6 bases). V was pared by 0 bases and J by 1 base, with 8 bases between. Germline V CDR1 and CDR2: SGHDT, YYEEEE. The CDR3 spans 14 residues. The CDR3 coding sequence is TGTGCCAGCAGCTTGGGGGGGCTATCCTACGAGCAGTACTTC. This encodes CASSLGGLSYEQYF.

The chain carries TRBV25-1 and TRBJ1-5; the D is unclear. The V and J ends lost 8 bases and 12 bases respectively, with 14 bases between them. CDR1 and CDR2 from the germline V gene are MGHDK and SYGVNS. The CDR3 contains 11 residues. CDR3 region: CASPIGRFQHF. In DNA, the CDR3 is TGTGCCAGCCCTATTGGGCGATTCCAGCATTTT.

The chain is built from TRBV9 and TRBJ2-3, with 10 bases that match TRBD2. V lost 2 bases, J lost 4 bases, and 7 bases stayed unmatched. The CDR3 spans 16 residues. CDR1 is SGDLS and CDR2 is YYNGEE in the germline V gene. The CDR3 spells CASSVRAGGSADTQYF. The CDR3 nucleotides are TGTGCCAGCAGCGTCAGAGCGGGAGGGTCAGCAGATACGCAGTATTTT.

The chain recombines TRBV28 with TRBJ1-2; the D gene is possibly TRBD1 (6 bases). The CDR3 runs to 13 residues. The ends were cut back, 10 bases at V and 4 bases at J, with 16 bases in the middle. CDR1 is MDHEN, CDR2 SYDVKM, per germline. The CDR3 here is CATILQGFYGYTF. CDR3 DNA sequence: TGTGCCACCATACTCCAGGGGTTCTATGGCTACACCTTC.

The CDR3 protein is CASSHTLNYGYTF. As DNA, the CDR3 is TGTGCCAGTAGCCACACACTCAACTATGGCTACACCTTC. This sequence joins TRBV19 and TRBJ1-2; D not resolved. CDR1 is LNHDA and CDR2 is SQIVND in the germline V gene (reference sequence). This CDR3 region has 13 residues. The V gene lost 6 bases and the J gene lost 2 bases, with 10 bases spanning the gap.

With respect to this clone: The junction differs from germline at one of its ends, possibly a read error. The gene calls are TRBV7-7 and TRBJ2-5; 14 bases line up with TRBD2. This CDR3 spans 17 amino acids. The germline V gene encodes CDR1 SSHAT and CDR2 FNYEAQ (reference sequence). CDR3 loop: CASSLGRLAGGRETQYF. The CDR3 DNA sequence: TGTGCTAGCAGCTTAGGACGACTAGCGGGGGGGCGGGAGACCCAGTACTTC. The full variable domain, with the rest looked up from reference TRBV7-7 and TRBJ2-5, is GAGVSQSPRYKVTKRGQDVTLRCDPISSHATLYWYQQALGQGPEFLTYFNYEAQPDKSGLPSDRFSAERPEGSISTLTIQRTEQRDSAMYRCASSLGRLAGGRETQYFGPGTRLLVL.

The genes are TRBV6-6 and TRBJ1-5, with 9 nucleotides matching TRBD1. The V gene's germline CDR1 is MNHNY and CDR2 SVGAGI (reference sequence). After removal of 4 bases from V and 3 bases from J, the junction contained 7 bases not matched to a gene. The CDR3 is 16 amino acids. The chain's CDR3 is CASSSSGQGDNQPQHF. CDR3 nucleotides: TGTGCCAGCAGTTCCTCGGGACAGGGAGACAATCAGCCCCAGCATTTT.

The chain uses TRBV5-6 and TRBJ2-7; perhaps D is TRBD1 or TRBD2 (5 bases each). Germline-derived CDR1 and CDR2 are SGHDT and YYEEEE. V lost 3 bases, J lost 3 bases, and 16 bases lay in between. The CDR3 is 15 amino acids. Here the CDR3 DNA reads TGTGCCAGCAGCTCAGGGACCGATCTCTACTACGAGCAGTACTTC. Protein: CASSSGTDLYYEQYF.

CDR3 loop: CASSRRGTLSNQPQHF. CDR3 in DNA: TGTGCCAGCAGCCGCAGGGGGACCCTTAGCAATCAGCCCCAGCATTTT. This chain uses TRBV5-6 with TRBJ1-5; 7 bases agree with TRBD1. CDR1 and CDR2 (germline): SGHDT, YYEEEE. This CDR3 contains 16 residues. Trimming removed 4 bases from V and 0 bases from J; junction bases left unmatched: 7.

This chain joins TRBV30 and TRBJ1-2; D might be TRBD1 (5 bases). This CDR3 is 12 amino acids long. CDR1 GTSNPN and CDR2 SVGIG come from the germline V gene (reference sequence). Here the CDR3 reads CAFTQGIYGYTF. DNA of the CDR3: TGTGCATTTACCCAGGGTATCTATGGCTACACCTTC.

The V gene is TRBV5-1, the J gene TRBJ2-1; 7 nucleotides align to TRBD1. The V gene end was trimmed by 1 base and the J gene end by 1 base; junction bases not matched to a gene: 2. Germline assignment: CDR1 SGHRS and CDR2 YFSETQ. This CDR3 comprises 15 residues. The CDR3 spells CASSLTGESYNEQFF. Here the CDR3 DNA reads TGCGCCAGCAGCTTGACAGGGGAGTCCTACAATGAGCAGTTCTTC.

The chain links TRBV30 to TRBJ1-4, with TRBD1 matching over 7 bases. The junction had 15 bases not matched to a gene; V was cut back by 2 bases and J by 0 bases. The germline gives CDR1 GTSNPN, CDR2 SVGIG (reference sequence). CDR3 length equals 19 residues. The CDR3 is CAWSRSYGQGDATNEKLFF. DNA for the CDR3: TGTGCCTGGAGTAGATCTTACGGGCAGGGGGACGCAACTAATGAAAAACTGTTTTTT.